The rows below give T cell receptor beta chains drawn from one sample of a study of cytomegalovirus exposure and HLA in healthy donors. Clones were sequenced by immunoSEQ multiplex PCR, and TCRdb holds only the in-frame ones, with some missing. The sample includes some 180,000 clones, about three quarters seen only once; the top ten take 1.5% to 2%. The sample taken for sequencing was PBMCs. The receptor source for this set is a young man in good health and CMV-seronegative. Both conserved end residues are part of each CDR3. A D gene is named only where the DNA matches it firmly.

v_call,j_call,d_call,cdr3_aa
TRBV27,TRBJ1-2,.,CASSPGGGPSVYGYTF
TRBV6-1,TRBJ2-5,TRBD2,CASSAGLAGGHETQYF
TRBV27,TRBJ2-5,.,CASSYTGSGESTQYF
TRBV19,TRBJ1-1,.,CASSHRDNTEAFF
TRBV7-9,TRBJ1-2,.,CASSLVSQAYGYTF
TRBV7-9,TRBJ2-7,.,CASSQPVVTYEQYF
TRBV14,TRBJ2-3,.,CASSPSVQGTQYF
TRBV5-1,TRBJ2-5,TRBD2,CASSLTPGLAAQETQYF
TRBV9,TRBJ2-7,TRBD1,CASSVEQGAIGEQYF
TRBV6-4,TRBJ1-3,TRBD1,CASSGKLVQGALNTIYF
TRBV5-1,TRBJ2-1,TRBD1,CASSLVTGAYNEQFF
TRBV6-5,TRBJ1-1,TRBD1,CASTLTGRSTEAFF
TRBV4-1,TRBJ1-1,.,CASSQDSARTEAFF
TRBV7-9,TRBJ2-3,TRBD2,CASSLGLAGFSTDTQYF
TRBV5-1,TRBJ2-7,.,CASSSDRAYEQYF
TRBV19,TRBJ2-2,TRBD2,CASRNPGLANTGELFF
TRBV11-3,TRBJ1-1,.,CASSVGADTEAFF